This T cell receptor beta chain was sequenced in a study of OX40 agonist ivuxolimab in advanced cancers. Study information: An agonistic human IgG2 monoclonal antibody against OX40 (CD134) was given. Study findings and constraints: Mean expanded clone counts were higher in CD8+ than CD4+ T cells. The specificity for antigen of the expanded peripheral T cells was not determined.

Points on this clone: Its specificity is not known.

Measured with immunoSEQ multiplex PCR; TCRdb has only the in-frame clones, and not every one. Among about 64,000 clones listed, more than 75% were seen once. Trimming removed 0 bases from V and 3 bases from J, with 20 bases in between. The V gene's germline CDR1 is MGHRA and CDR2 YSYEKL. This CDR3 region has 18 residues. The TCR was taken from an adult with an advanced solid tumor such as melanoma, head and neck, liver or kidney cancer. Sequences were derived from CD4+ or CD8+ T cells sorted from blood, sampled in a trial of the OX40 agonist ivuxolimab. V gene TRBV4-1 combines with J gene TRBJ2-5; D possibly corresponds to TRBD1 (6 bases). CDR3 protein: CASSQEAQGLERKETQYF. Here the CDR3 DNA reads TGCGCCAGCAGCCAAGAGGCACAGGGTTTGGAACGAAAAGAGACCCAGTACTTC.